This T cell receptor (beta chain) was documented in a study of preoperative IRX-2 immunotherapy in early breast cancer (dated by TCRdb to about 2019). Library construction relied on the immunoSEQ multiplex PCR assay. TCRdb took this table from immuneACCESS and kept in-frame rearrangements with V and J called. Such tables lack part of the clones; where checked against another copy, unresolved V genes explain under half of the gap, and the rest is unexplained. Across this sample there are around 260 clones, with 81% seen only once. Of the sample, 14% falls within the top ten clones. As regards this clone: Its antigen remains undetermined. The sample holds no much larger clone one base away, and base qualities are not on file.

At the junction V is shortened by 6 bases and J by 3 bases, with 21 bases in between. Counted from cysteine to phenylalanine, this CDR3 has 15 amino acids. Of the read, only the CDR3 DNA is kept; its 45 bases are in frame from base 1. CDR1 SQVTM and CDR2 ANQGSEA were looked up in the germline V gene. The treatment or condition label for this specimen denotes: preoperative locoregional IRX-2 cytokine immunotherapy. The samples were obtained from a phase Ib study in which preoperative, locoregional IRX-2 cytokine immunotherapy intended to prime immune responses was tested. The donors were early-stage breast cancer patients who were given IRX-2 prior to surgery.

Sequenced material: normal tissue next to the tumor, taken from a patient treated with IRX-2 immunotherapy. The source of this sequence is a human donor with breast cancer. The sequence joins TRBV29-1 to TRBJ2-7, with the D segment identity uncertain. CDR3 loop: CSVRPARVRGYEQYF. Here is the DNA: TGCAGCGTACGACCGGCCCGGGTGAGAGGCTACGAGCAGTACTTC.